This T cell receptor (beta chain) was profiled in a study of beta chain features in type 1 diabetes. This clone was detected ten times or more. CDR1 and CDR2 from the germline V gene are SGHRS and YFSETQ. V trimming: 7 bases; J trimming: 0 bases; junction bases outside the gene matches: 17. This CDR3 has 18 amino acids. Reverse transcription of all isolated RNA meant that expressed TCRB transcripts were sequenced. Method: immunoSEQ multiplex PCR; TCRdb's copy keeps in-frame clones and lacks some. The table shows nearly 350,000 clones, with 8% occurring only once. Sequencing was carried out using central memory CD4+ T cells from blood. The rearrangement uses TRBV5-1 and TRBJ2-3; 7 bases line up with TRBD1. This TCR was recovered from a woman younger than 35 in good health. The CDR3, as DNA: TGCGCCAGCTCCTTAGGGACAGCCCCTGAAACTAGCACAGATACGCAGTATTTT. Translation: CASSLGTAPETSTDTQYF.